What follows are 17 T cell receptor beta chains derived from one specimen sequenced in a study of beta chain features in type 1 diabetes. Reverse transcribing all isolated RNA meant expressed TCRB transcripts were sequenced. Method: immunoSEQ multiplex PCR; TCRdb's copy keeps in-frame clones and lacks some. The sample holds roughly 150,000 clones, 8% to 8.5% seen once. Their recognized antigens are unknown. General observations from the study: Across all four CD4+ subsets, people with type 1 diabetes showed modestly shorter TCRB CDR3s.

Input material: central memory CD4+ T cells from blood. The receptors shown here come from a woman under 30 with type 1 diabetes.

This clone has a handful of counts. CDR3 DNA: TGTGCCAGCAGCCCCGGGACAGGGGGTCTCACTGAAGCTTTCTTT. It codes for CASSPGTGGLTEAFF. The gene calls are TRBV14 and TRBJ1-1; 11 nucleotides agree with TRBD1. The V gene end was trimmed by 4 bases and the J gene end by 4 bases; junction bases not matched to a gene: 5. Per germline, CDR1 SGHDN and CDR2 FVKESK. The CDR3 extends over 15 amino acids.

This clone was seen a few times. This chain connects TRBV14 to TRBJ1-5; possible D gene TRBD1, 5 bases. This CDR3 comprises 13 residues. Deletions cut 0 bases from V and 7 bases from J, with 7 bases between. Germline CDR1 SGHDN, CDR2 FVKESK. DNA of the CDR3: TGTGCCAGCAGCCAAGATCGGGGGCAGCCCCAGCATTTT. Its translation is CASSQDRGQPQHF. Combining the CDR3 with reference TRBV14 and TRBJ1-5 gives the whole variable domain EAGVTQFPSHSVIEKGQTVTLRCDPISGHDNLYWYRRVMGKEIKFLLHFVKESKQDESGMPNNRFLAERTGGTYSTLKVQPAELEDSGVYFCASSQDRGQPQHFGDGTRLSIL.

CDR3 DNA sequence: TGCACCAGCAGCCAAGGGTCCCTAAATCAGCCCCAGCATTTT. Its translation: CTSSQGSLNQPQHF. The chain recombines TRBV1 with TRBJ1-5. TRBV1 is marked as a pseudogene. The CDR3 contains 14 residues.

This clone was observed a handful of times. V and J are TRBV30 and TRBJ1-3, with no clear D. CDR1 is GTSNPN, CDR2 SVGIG, per germline (reference sequence). The ends were cut back, 0 bases at V and 3 bases at J, with 15 bases in the middle. This CDR3 is built from 16 residues. The CDR3 DNA reads as TGTGCCTGGAGTGTACCTGGGAGTTTCGGTGGAAACACCATATATTTT. This sequence encodes CAWSVPGSFGGNTIYF.

This clone was counted between two and nine times. The gene calls are TRBV7-7 and TRBJ2-7; D gene uncertain. Between the trimmed V and J ends, which lost 5 bases and 3 bases, there was a span of 17 bases. The CDR3 is 15 residues long. CDR1 and CDR2 (germline): SSHAT, FNYEAQ (reference sequence). The CDR3 is CASSPGIQAGYEQYF. The DNA for the CDR3 is TGTGCCAGCAGCCCCGGCATCCAGGCTGGCTACGAGCAGTACTTC.

This chain joins TRBV29-1 and TRBJ1-2, with a tentative D call TRBD1 (5 bases). This CDR3 has 13 residues. Germline assignment: CDR1 SQVTM and CDR2 ANQGSEA. V was clipped by 2 bases and J by 8 bases, with 15 bases between them. The CDR3 is CSVESPGAGGYTF. The CDR3 coding sequence is TGCAGCGTTGAATCTCCCGGGGCGGGGGGCTACACCTTC.

The V and J genes are TRBV27 and TRBJ2-3, with 13 bases lining up with TRBD2. V shed 5 bases and J 3 bases; nucleotides not matched to a gene: 8. CDR3 size: 17 residues. Germline CDR1 and CDR2: MNHEY and SMNVEV (reference sequence). The CDR3 is CASSPRLAGGGTDTQYF. In nucleotides, the CDR3 is TGTGCCAGCAGTCCCCGACTAGCGGGGGGTGGGACAGATACGCAGTATTTT.

The sample holds a few counts of this clone. V usage is TRBV7-9 and J usage is TRBJ1-1, with 7 bases lining up with TRBD1. Germline-derived CDR1 and CDR2 are SEHNR and FQNEAQ (reference sequence). The junction had 16 bases not matched to a gene; V was cut back by 3 bases and J by 9 bases. This CDR3 has 16 residues. The CDR3 loop reads CASSLTSATGKLQAFF. The CDR3 DNA sequence: TGTGCCAGCAGCTTGACCTCCGCGACAGGGAAGTTGCAAGCTTTCTTT.

This chain joins TRBV5-1 and TRBJ1-4; D call uncertain. Per germline, CDR1 SGHRS and CDR2 YFSETQ. The CDR3 is 13 amino acids. V was clipped by 7 bases and J by 0 bases, with 7 bases between them. The CDR3 coding sequence is TGCGCCAGCTCCACACCAACTAATGAAAAACTGTTTTTT. Its protein product is CASSTPTNEKLFF.

CDR3 protein: CASSLGIAQEGYF. CDR3 nucleotide sequence: TGTGCCAGCAGCTTGGGCATCGCCCAAGAGGGGTACTTC. This chain links TRBV11-2 with TRBJ2-7; a weak D match, TRBD2 (5 bases). Trimming pared 3 bases from V and 12 bases from J, leaving 18 bases between. The CDR3 is 13 amino acids. Germline V lookup: CDR1 SGHAT, CDR2 FQNNGV.

This clone was seen repeatedly, ten times or more. V is TRBV4-3 and J is TRBJ2-3, with TRBD2 matching over 7 bases. The trim removed 4 bases at V and 1 base at J, leaving 5 bases unmatched. Germline CDR1 and CDR2: LGHNA and YSLEER. This CDR3 has 15 residues. This CDR3 is CASSPLAERTDTQYF. CDR3 sequence (DNA): TGCGCCAGCAGCCCGCTAGCGGAGCGCACAGATACGCAGTATTTT.

The genes are TRBV23-1 and TRBJ2-5; 7 nucleotides match TRBD1. TRBV23-1 is an ORF; its function is uncertain. Trimming removed 3 bases from V and 4 bases from J; junction bases left unmatched: 5. This CDR3 comprises 14 residues. The CDR3 DNA reads as TGCGCCAGCAGTCAGGGCAGGGGGTCAGAGACCCAGTACTTC. Protein sequence: CASSQGRGSETQYF.

The chain links TRBV6-5 to TRBJ2-5, with a weak D call TRBD2 (6 bases). The V gene lost 8 bases and the J gene lost 2 bases, with 12 bases spanning the gap. Germline V gene sequence: CDR1 MNHEY, CDR2 SVGAGI. The CDR3 length is 13 residues. CDR3 residues: CASRQAGQETQYF. Written as DNA, the CDR3 is TGTGCCAGCCGTCAGGCGGGACAAGAGACCCAGTACTTC.

The genes are TRBV7-9 and TRBJ2-7; D gene unclear. Trimming took off 1 base at V and 6 bases at J, with 10 bases between the two ends. CDR1 and CDR2 from the germline V gene are SEHNR and FQNEAQ (reference sequence). There are 13 residues in the CDR3. The CDR3 DNA is TGTGCCAGCAGCTTAGGCACAGCTCGCGAGCAGTACTTC. Translating it yields CASSLGTAREQYF.

The chain employs TRBV15 and TRBJ1-2; no firm D call. CDR3 length: 13 residues. Trimming removed 5 bases from V and 7 bases from J, with 14 bases in between. Germline loops: CDR1 LNHNV, CDR2 YYDKDF (reference sequence). The CDR3 loop is CATSLISVGGYTF. DNA of the CDR3: TGTGCCACCAGCCTTATCAGCGTGGGTGGCTACACCTTC.

The J gene is TRBJ1-6, the V gene TRBV2, with TRBD1 matching over 10 bases. V lost 7 bases to trimming and J lost 10 bases; unmatched junction nucleotides: 7. The CDR3 has 14 amino acids. Germline values: CDR1 SNHLY, CDR2 FYNNEI. The CDR3 loop is CASNSGTGESPLHF. CDR3 sequence (DNA): TGTGCCAGCAACTCAGGGACAGGGGAATCACCCCTCCACTTT.

The chain links TRBV15 to TRBJ1-4; a weak D match, TRBD1 (6 bases). Germline V lookup: CDR1 LNHNV, CDR2 YYDKDF (reference sequence). The CDR3 length is 13 residues. Trimming pared 5 bases from V and 7 bases from J, leaving 11 bases between. CDR3 DNA: TGTGCCACCAGCGGACAGCGAAGTGAAAAACTGTTTTTT. Protein: CATSGQRSEKLFF.